This T cell receptor beta chain stems from a study of T cell changes during pregnancy in multiple sclerosis. This CDR3 comprises 16 residues. The ends lost 7 bases at V and 1 base at J; junction bases unmatched: 11. CDR1 ENHRY and CDR2 SYGVKD come from the germline V gene. The data were produced by immunoSEQ multiplex PCR, yet TCRdb's version contains in-frame clones alone and is incomplete. The sample carries about 100,000 clones, about 91% recorded once. The rearrangement uses TRBV10-3 and TRBJ1-2, with 8 nucleotides matching TRBD1. Sequencing was performed on peripheral blood, taken in the second trimester of pregnancy. The receptor was isolated from a female donor with multiple sclerosis, enrolled in a pregnancy study. The CDR3 DNA follows: TGTGCCATCAATATCGGACAGGGAAGGGGTAACTATGGCTACACCTTC. It translates to CAINIGQGRGNYGYTF.